A single sample gave rise to the 2 T cell receptor beta chains below, sequenced in a study of blood T cell repertoires in COVID-19. Method: immunoSEQ multiplex PCR; TCRdb's copy keeps in-frame clones and lacks some. The sample has about 440,000 clones; around 91% are singletons. The sequencing sample was made of PBMCs or T cells enriched from blood (not recorded which). The receptors stem from a young man who had recovered from COVID-19.

The rearrangement joins TRBV7-9 to TRBJ1-1, with a weak D call TRBD1 (6 bases). Germline V gene lookup returns CDR1 SEHNR and CDR2 FQNEAQ (reference sequence). Trimming removed 9 bases from V and 5 bases from J, with 16 bases in between. This CDR3 is 13 amino acids long. The CDR3 DNA reads as TGTGCCAGTTTCAGGGGCGAGGGGACTGAAGCTTTCTTT. As protein: CASFRGEGTEAFF.

In its sample, this clone was seen a few times. The chain is built from TRBV7-3 and TRBJ2-7, with a possible D match to TRBD2 (5 bases). CDR1 and CDR2 from the germline V gene are SGHTA and FQGTGA. The germline V and J ends were trimmed by 0 bases and 0 bases, with 9 bases remaining between them. This CDR3 spans 15 amino acids. CDR3 sequence: CASSLTPGISYEQYF. As DNA, the CDR3 is TGTGCCAGCAGCTTAACGCCCGGGATCTCCTACGAGCAGTACTTC.